Many counts were recorded for the clone carrying this TCR beta chain. Sample time point: pre-sensitization, week 0. Stated treatment: therapeutic diphenylcyclopropenone sensitization with weekly scalp DPC. Germline V lookup: CDR1 MNHNY, CDR2 SVGAGI (reference sequence). This CDR3 region has 12 residues. V was cut by 5 bases and J by 8 bases, with 12 bases left in between. This sample is drawn from a study of human T cells and chemical hapten exposure. Study information: Alopecia areata, totalis or universalis was found in mostly female patients.

TCRdb reanalysed the RACE reads using MiXCR and keeps one entry per CDR3 protein. The profile shows approximately 320,000 distinct CDR3 sequences, approximately 5.8% of them singletons. Material: whole blood, obtained in connection with sensitization to the hapten diphenylcyclopropenone (DPC). This clonotype originated in a woman aged 18-35 years with alopecia areata. Some clones in this sample may be carry-over from other donors' samples. The chain links TRBV6-6 to TRBJ1-1, with D possibly TRBD1 on 6 matching bases. In DNA, the CDR3 is TGTGCCAGCAGTATGGACAGCCAAGAAGCTTTCTTT. It yields the protein CASSMDSQEAFF.